The T cell receptor (beta chain) under discussion was sequenced for a study of blood T cell repertoires in COVID-19. As for the study in general: The United States, Italy and Spain supplied acute and convalescent COVID-19 samples. The cDNA or gDNA used as material had been derived from T cells, B-cell-depleted T cells, or PBMCs.

This clone was observed once. The assay was immunoSEQ multiplex PCR, and TCRdb's table has in-frame clones only and misses some. There are more than 100,000 clones in the sample; 80% to 90% occur only once, and 15% to 20% lies in the top ten. The germline V gene has CDR1 MNHNS and CDR2 SASEGT. This CDR3 contains 14 residues. Trimming pared 1 base from V and 6 bases from J, leaving 12 bases between. The gene calls are TRBV6-1 and TRBJ1-1; D unclear. The clonotype originates from a man aged 50 to 60 with active or convalescent COVID-19. Sequenced material: peripheral blood. The CDR3 DNA reads as TGTGCCAGCAGTGAAGAGCGCGGGGTCGCTGAAGCTTTCTTT. Translating gives CASSEERGVAEAFF.